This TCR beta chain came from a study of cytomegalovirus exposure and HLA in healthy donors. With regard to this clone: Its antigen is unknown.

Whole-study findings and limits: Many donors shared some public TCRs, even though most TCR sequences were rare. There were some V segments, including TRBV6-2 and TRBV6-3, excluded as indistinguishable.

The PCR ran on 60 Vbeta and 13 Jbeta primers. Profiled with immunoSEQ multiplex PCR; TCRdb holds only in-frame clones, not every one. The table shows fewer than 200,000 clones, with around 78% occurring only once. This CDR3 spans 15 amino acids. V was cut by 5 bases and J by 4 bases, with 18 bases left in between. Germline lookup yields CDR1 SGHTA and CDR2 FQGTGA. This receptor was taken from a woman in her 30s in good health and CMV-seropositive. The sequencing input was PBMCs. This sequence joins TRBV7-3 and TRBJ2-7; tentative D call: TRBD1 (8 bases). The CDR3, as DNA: TGTGCCAGCAGCCCAACAGGGGGTAGCGGGTACGAGCAGTACTTC. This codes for CASSPTGGSGYEQYF.